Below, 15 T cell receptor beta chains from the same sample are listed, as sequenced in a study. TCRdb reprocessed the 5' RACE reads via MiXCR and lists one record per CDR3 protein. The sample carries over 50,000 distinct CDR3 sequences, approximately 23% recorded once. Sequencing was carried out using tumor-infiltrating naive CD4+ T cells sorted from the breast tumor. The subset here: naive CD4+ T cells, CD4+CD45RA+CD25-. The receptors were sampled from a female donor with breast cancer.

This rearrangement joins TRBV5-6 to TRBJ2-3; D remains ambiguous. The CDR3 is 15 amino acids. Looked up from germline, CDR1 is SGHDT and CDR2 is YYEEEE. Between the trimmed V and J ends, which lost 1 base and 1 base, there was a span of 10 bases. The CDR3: CASSLFYGGTDTQYF. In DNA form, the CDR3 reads TGTGCCAGCAGCTTGTTTTATGGCGGCACAGATACGCAGTATTTT.

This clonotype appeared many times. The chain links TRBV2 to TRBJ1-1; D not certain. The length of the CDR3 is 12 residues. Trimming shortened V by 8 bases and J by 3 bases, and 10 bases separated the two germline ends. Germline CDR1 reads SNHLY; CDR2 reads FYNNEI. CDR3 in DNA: TGTGCCAGCTTGGGCGCGGACACTGAAGCTTTCTTT. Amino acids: CASLGADTEAFF.

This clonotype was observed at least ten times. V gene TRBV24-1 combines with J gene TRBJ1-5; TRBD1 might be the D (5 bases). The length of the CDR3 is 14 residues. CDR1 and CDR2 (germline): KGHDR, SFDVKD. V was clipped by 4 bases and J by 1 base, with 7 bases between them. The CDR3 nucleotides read TGTGCCACCAGTGAACCAGGGAGCAATCAGCCCCAGCATTTT. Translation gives CATSEPGSNQPQHF.

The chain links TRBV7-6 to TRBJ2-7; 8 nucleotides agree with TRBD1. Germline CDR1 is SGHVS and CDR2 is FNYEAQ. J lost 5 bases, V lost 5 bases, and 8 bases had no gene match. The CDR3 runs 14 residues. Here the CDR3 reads CASSTGQGSHEQYF. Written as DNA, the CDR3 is TGTGCCAGCAGCACAGGACAGGGTTCCCACGAGCAGTACTTC.

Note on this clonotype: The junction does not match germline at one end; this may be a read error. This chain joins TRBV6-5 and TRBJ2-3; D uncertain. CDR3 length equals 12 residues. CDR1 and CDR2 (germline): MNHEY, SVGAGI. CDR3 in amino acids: CASSSYPDSQYF. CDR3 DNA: TGTGCCAGCAGTTCCTATCCAGATTCGCAGTATTTT.

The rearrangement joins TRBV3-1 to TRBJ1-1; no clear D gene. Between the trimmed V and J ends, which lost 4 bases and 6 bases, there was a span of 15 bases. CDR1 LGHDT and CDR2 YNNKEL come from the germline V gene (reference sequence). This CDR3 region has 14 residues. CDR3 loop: CASSLNKRYAEAFF. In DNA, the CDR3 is TGTGCCAGCAGCCTCAACAAGAGGTACGCTGAAGCTTTCTTT. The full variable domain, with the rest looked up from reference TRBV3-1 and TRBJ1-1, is DTAVSQTPKYLVTQMGNDKSIKCEQNLGHDTMYWYKQDSKKFLKIMFSYNNKELIINETVPNRFSPKSPDKAHLNLHINSLELGDSAVYFCASSLNKRYAEAFFGQGTRLTVV.

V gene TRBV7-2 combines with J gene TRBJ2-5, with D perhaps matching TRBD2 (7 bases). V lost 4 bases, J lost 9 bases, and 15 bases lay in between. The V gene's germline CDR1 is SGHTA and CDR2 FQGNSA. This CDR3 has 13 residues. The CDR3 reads CASSSKGGEAQYF. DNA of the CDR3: TGTGCCAGCAGCTCAAAAGGGGGGGAGGCCCAGTACTTC.

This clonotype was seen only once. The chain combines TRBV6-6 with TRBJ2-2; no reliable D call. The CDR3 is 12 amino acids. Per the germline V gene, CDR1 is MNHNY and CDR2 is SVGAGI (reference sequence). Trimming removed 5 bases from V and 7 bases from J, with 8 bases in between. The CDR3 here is CASSDEIGELFF. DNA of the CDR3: TGTGCCAGCAGTGACGAGATCGGGGAGCTGTTTTTT.

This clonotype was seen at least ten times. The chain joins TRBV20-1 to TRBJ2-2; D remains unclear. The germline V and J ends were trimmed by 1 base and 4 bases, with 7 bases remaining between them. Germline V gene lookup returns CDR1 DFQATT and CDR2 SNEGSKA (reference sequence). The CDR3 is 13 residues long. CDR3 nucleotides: TGCAGTGCTAGAGTGCCCAGCACCGGGGAGCTGTTTTTT. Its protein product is CSARVPSTGELFF.

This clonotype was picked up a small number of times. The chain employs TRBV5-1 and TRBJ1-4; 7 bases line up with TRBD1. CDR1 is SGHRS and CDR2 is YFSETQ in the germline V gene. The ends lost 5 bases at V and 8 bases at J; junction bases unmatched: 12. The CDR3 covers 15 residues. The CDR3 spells CASRPGQAGREKLFF. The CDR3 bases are TGCGCCAGCAGACCCGGACAGGCGGGACGGGAAAAACTGTTTTTT.

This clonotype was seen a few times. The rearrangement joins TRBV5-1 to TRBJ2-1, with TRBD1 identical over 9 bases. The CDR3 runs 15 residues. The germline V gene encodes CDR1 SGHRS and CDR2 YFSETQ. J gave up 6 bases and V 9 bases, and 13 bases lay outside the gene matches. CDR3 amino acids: CATPCGTGSCNEQFF. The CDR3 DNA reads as TGCGCCACCCCCTGCGGGACAGGGTCTTGCAATGAGCAGTTCTTC.

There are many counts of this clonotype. In DNA, the CDR3 is TGTGCCAGCAGCCAACCCTCCGAGATAGAGACCCAGTACTTC. This codes for CASSQPSEIETQYF. The V call is TRBV3-1, the J call TRBJ2-5; no clear D gene. This CDR3 has 14 amino acids. Germline V gene lookup returns CDR1 LGHDT and CDR2 YNNKEL (reference sequence). Between the trimmed V and J ends, which lost 2 bases and 4 bases, there was a span of 11 bases.

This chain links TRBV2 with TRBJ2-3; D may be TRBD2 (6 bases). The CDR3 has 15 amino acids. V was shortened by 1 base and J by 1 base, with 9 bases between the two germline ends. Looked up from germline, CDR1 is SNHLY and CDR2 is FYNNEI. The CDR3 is CASSEVTGGTDTQYF. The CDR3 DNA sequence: TGTGCCAGCAGTGAAGTAACGGGGGGCACAGATACGCAGTATTTT. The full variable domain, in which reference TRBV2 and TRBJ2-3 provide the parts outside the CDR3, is EPEVTQTPSHQVTQMGQEVILRCVPISNHLYFYWYRQILGQKVEFLVSFYNNEISEKSEIFDDQFSVERPDGSNFTLKIRSTKLEDSAMYFCASSEVTGGTDTQYFGPGTRLTVL.

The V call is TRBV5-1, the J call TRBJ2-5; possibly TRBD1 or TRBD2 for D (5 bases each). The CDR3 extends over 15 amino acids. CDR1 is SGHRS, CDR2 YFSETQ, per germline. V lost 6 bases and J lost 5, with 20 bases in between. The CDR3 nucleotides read TGCGCCAGCACCCGGACGGGAACAGGAGAGGAGACCCAGTACTTC. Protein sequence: CASTRTGTGEETQYF. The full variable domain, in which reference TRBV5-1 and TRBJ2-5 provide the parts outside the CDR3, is KAGVTQTPRYLIKTRGQQVTLSCSPISGHRSVSWYQQTPGQGLQFLFEYFSETQRNKGNFPGRFSGRQFSNSRSEMNVSTLELGDSALYLCASTRTGTGEETQYFGPGTRLLVL.

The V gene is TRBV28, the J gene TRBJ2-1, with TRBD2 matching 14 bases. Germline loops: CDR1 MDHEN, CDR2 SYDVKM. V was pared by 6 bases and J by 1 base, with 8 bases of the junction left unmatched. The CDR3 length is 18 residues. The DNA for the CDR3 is TGTGCCAGCAGCTCGACTAGCGGGAGGGCCGGATCCTACAATGAGCAGTTCTTC. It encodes CASSSTSGRAGSYNEQFF. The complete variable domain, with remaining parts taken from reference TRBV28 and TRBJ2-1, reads DVKVTQSSRYLVKRTGEKVFLECVQDMDHENMFWYRQDPGLGLRLIYFSYDVKMKEKGDIPEGYSVSREKKERFSLILESASTNQTSMYLCASSSTSGRAGSYNEQFFGPGTRLTVL.